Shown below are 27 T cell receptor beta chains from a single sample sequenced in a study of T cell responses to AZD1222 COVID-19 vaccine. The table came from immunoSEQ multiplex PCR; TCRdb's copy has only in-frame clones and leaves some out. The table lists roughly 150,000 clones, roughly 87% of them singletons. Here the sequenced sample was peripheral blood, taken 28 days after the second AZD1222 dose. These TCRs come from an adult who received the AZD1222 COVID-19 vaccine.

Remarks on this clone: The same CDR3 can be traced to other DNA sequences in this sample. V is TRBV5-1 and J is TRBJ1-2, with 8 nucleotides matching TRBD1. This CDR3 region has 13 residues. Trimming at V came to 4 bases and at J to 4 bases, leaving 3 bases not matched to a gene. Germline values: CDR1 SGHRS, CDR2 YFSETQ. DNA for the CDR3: TGCGCCAGCAGCGAAACAGGGGGCTATGGCTACACCTTC. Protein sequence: CASSETGGYGYTF.

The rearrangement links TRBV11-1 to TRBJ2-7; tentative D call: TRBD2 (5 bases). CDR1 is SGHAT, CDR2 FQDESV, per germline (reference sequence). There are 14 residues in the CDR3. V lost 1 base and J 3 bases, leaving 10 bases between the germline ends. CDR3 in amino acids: CASSLGGSSYEQYF. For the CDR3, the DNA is TGTGCCAGCAGCTTAGGCGGGTCCAGCTACGAGCAGTACTTC.

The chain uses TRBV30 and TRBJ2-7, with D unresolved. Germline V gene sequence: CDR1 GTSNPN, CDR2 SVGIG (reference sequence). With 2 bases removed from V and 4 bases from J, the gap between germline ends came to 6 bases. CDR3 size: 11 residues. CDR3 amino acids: CAWSSLYEQYF. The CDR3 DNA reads TGTGCCTGGAGTTCGTTATACGAGCAGTACTTC.

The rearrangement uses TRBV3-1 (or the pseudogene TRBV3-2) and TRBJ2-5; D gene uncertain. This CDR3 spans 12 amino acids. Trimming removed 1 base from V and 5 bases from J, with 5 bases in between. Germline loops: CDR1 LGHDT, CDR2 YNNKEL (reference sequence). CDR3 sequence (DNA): TGTGCCAGCAGCCAAGTGGTGGAGACCCAGTACTTC. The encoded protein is CASSQVVETQYF.

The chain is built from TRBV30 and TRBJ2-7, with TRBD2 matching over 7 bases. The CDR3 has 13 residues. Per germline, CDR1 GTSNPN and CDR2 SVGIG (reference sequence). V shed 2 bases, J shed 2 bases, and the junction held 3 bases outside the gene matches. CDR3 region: CAWSTSEPYEQYF. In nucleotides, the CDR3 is TGTGCCTGGAGTACTAGCGAACCCTACGAGCAGTACTTC.

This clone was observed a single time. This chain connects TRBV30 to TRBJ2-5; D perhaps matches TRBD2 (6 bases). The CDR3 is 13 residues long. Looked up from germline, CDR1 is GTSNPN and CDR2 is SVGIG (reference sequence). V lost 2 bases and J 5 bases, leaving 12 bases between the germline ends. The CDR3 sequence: CAWSLRDFETQYF. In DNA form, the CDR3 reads TGTGCCTGGAGTTTGCGGGATTTTGAGACCCAGTACTTC.

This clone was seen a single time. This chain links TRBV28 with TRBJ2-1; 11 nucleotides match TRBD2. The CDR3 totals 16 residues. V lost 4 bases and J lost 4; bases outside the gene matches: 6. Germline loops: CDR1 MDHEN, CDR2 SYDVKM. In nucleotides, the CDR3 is TGTGCCAGCAGTTCCTTAGCGGGAGGGTCTTACAATGAGCAGTTCTTC. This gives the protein CASSSLAGGSYNEQFF.

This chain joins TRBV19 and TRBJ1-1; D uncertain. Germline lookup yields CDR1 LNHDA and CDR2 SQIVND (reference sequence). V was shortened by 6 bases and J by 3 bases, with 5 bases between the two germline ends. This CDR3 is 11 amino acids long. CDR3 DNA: TGTGCCAGTAGATCCCACACTGAAGCTTTCTTT. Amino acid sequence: CASRSHTEAFF.

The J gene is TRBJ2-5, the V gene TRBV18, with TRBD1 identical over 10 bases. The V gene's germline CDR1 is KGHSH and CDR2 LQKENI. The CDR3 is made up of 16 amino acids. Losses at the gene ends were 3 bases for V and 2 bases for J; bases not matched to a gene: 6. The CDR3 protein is CASSPQRTGGQETQYF. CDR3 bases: TGTGCCAGCTCACCCCAGAGGACAGGGGGACAAGAGACCCAGTACTTC.

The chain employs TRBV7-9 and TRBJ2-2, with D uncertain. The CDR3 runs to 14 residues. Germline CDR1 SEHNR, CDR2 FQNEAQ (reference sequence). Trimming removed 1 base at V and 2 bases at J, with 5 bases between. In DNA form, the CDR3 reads TGTGCCAGCAGCTTAGACCTTAACACCGGGGAGCTGTTTTTT. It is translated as CASSLDLNTGELFF.

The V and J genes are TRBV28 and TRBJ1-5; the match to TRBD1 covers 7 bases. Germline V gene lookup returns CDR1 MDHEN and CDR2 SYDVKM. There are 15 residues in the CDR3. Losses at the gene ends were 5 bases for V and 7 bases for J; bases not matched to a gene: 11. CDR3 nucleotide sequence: TGTGCCAGCAGTCTCCTCACAGGGGCGGAACAGCCCCAGCATTTT. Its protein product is CASSLLTGAEQPQHF. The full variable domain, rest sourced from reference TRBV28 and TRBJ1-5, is DVKVTQSSRYLVKRTGEKVFLECVQDMDHENMFWYRQDPGLGLRLIYFSYDVKMKEKGDIPEGYSVSREKKERFSLILESASTNQTSMYLCASSLLTGAEQPQHFGDGTRLSIL.

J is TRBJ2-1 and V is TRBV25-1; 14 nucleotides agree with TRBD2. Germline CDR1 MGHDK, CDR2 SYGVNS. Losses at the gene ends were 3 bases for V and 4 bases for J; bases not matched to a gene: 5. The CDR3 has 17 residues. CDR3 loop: CASSDPGLAGGYNEQFF. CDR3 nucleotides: TGTGCCAGCAGTGATCCCGGACTAGCGGGAGGATACAATGAGCAGTTCTTC.

DNA for the CDR3: TGTGCCAGCAGCTTGTCGGCTAGCGGGGGAAACGTCTACGAGCAGTACTTC. Protein sequence: CASSLSASGGNVYEQYF. The J gene is TRBJ2-7, the V gene TRBV5-5; 10 bases match TRBD2. This CDR3 region has 17 residues. Germline lookup yields CDR1 SGHKS and CDR2 YYEKEE (reference sequence). Losses at the gene ends were 1 base for V and 3 bases for J; bases not matched to a gene: 10.

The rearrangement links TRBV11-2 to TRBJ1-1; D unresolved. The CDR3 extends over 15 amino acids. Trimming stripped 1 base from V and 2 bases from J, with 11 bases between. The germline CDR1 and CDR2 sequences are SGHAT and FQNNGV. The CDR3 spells CASSLGGEGNTEAFF. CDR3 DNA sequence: TGTGCCAGCAGCTTAGGGGGAGAGGGAAACACTGAAGCTTTCTTT.

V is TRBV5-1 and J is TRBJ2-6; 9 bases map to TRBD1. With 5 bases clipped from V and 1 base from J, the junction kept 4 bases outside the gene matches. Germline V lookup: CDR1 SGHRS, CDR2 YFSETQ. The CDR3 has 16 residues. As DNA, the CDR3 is TGCGCCAGCAGGGACAGGGGTAGATCTGGGGCCAACGTCCTGACTTTC. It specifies CASRDRGRSGANVLTF.

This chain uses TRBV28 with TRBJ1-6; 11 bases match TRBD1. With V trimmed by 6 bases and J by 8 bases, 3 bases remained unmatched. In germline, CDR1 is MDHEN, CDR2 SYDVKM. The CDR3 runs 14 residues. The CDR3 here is CASSPGQGDSPLHF. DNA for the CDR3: TGTGCCAGCAGCCCGGGACAGGGGGATTCACCCCTCCACTTT.

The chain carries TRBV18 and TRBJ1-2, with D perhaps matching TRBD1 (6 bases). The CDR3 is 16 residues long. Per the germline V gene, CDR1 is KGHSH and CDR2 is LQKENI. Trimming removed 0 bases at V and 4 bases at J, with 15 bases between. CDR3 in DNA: TGTGCCAGCTCACCACCGAACAGGGAGCGCCTCTATGGCTACACCTTC. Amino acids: CASSPPNRERLYGYTF.

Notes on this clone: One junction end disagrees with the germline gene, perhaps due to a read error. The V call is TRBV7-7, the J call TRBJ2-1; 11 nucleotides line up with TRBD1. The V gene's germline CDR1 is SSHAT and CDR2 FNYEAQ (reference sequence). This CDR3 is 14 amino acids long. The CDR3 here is CASSRGTGGNEQFF. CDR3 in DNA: TGTGCTAGCAGCAGAGGGACAGGGGGCAATGAGCAGTTCTTC.

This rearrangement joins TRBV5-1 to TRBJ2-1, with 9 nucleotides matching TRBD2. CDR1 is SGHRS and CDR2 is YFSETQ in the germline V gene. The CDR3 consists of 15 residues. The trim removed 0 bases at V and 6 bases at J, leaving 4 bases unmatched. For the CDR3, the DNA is TGCGCCAGCAGCTTGGGTGGCGGGAGGGCCAATGAGCAGTTCTTC. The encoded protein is CASSLGGGRANEQFF.

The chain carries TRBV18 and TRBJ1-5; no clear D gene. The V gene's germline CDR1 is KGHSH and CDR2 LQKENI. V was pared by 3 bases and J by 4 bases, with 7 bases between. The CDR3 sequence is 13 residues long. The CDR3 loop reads CASSPEGNQPQHF. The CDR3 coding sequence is TGTGCCAGCTCACCGGAGGGAAATCAGCCCCAGCATTTT.

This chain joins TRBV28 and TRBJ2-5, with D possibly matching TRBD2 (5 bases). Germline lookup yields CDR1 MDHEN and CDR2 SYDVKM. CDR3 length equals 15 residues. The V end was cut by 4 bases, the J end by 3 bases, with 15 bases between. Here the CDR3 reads CASSSLRGLKETQYF. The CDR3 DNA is TGTGCCAGCAGTTCCCTGAGAGGACTTAAAGAGACCCAGTACTTC.

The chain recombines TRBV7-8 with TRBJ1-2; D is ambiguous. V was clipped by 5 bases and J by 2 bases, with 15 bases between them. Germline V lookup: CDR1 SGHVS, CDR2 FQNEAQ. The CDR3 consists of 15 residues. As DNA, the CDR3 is TGTGCCAGCAGCCAAGGCCCTTCACGGAACTATGGCTACACCTTC. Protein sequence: CASSQGPSRNYGYTF.

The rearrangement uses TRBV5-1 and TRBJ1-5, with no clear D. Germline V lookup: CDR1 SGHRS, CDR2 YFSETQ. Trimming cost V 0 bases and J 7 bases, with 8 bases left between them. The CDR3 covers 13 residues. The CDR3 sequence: CASSLEVGQPQHF. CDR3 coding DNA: TGCGCCAGCAGCTTGGAGGTAGGACAGCCCCAGCATTTT.

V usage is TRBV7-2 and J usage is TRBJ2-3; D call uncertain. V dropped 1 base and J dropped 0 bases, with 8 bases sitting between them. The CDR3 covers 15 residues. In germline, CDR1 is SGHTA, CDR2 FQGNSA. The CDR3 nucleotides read TGTGCCAGCAGCTTAGTTTGGCGGAGCACAGATACGCAGTATTTT. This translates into CASSLVWRSTDTQYF.

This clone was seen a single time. This CDR3 is CASRGVVYNSPLHF. CDR3 nucleotides: TGTGCCAGCAGGGGGGTTGTCTATAATTCACCCCTCCACTTT. The genes are TRBV2 and TRBJ1-6; possible D gene TRBD1, 5 bases. V lost 6 bases to trimming and J lost 3 bases, with 9 bases between them. There are 14 residues in the CDR3. The germline gives CDR1 SNHLY, CDR2 FYNNEI.

CDR3 loop: CASSPEGIGVTEAFF. The CDR3 bases are TGTGCCAGCTCACCGGAAGGGATCGGGGTGACTGAAGCTTTCTTT. The V and J genes are TRBV18 and TRBJ1-1; no definite D call. V shed 3 bases and J shed 5 bases, with 16 bases lying between them. The germline V gene has CDR1 KGHSH and CDR2 LQKENI. This CDR3 region has 15 residues.

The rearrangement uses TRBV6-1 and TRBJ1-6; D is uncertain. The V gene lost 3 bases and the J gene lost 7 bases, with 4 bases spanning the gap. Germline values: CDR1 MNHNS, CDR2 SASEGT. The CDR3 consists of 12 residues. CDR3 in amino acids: CASSEGNSPLHF. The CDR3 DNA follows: TGTGCCAGCAGTGAGGGAAATTCACCCCTCCACTTT.